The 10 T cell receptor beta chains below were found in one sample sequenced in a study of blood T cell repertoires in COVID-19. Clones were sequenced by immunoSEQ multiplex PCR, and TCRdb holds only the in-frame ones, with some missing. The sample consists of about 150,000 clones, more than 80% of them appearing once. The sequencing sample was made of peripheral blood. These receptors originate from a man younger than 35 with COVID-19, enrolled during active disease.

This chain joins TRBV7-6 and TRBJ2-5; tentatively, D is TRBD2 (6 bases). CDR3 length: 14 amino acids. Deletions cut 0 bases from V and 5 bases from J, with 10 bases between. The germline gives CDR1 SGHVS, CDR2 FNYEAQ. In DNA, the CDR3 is TGTGCCAGCAGCTTAGCGGGGGGTCGGGAGACCCAGTACTTC. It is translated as CASSLAGGRETQYF.

For the CDR3, the DNA is TGTGCCAGCAGTTTATTCAGGGGCTCCTATAATTCACCCCTCCACTTT. The encoded protein is CASSLFRGSYNSPLHF. The genes are TRBV28 and TRBJ1-6; D is perhaps TRBD1 (6 bases). The CDR3 loop spans 16 amino acids. Germline V gives CDR1 MDHEN, CDR2 SYDVKM. The V end was cut by 1 base, the J end by 0 bases, with 7 bases between.

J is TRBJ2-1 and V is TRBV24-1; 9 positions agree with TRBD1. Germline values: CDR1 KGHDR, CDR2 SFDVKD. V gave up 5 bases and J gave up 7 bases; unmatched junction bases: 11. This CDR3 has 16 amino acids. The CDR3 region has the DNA TGTGCCACCAGTGCCCAGGACAGGGGTCTCGAGAATGAGCAGTTCTTC. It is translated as CATSAQDRGLENEQFF.

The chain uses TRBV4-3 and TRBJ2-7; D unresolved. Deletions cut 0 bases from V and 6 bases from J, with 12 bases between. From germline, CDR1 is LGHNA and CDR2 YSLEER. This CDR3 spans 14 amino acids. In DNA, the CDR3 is TGCGCCAGCAGCCAAGATTCGGTGGGCACCGAGCAGTACTTC. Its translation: CASSQDSVGTEQYF.

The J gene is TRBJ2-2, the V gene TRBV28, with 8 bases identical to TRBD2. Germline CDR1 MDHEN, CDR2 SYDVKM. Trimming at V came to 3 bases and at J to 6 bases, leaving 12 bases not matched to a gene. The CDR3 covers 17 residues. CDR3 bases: TGTGCCAGCAGTTTGTTACTAGCGGCAGACGGGTCCGGGGAGCTGTTTTTT. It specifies CASSLLLAADGSGELFF.

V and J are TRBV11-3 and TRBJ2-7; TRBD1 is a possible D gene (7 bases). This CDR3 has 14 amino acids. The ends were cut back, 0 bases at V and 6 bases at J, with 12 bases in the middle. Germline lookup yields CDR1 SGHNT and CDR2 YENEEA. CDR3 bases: TGTGCCAGCAGCTTAGATGGCGGGACAGCCGAGCAGTACTTC. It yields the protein CASSLDGGTAEQYF.

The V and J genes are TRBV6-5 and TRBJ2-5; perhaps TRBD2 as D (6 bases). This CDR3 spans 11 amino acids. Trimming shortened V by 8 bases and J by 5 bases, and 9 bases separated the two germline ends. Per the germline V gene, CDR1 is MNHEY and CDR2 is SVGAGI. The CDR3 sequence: CASWSGETQYF. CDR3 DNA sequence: TGTGCCAGCTGGAGCGGGGAGACCCAGTACTTC.

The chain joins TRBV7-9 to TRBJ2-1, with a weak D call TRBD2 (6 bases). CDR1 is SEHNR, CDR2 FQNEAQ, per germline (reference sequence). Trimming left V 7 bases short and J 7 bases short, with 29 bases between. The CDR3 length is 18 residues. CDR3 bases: TGTGCCAGCATTTCGAGCCGAGTGCGGGACCCCTCTCGGAATGAGCAGTTCTTC. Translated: CASISSRVRDPSRNEQFF.

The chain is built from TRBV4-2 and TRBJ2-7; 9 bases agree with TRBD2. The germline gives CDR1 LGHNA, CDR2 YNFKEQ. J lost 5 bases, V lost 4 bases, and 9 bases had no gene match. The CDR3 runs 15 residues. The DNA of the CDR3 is TGTGCCAGCAGCCCACGTAGCGGGAGTCAGGACGAGCAGTACTTC. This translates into CASSPRSGSQDEQYF.

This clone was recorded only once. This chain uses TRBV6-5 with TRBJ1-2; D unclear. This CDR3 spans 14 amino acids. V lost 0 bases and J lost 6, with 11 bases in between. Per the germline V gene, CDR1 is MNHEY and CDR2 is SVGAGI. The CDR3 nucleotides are TGTGCCAGCAGTTACTCGCGGGAAGACGATGGCTACACCTTC. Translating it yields CASSYSREDDGYTF.